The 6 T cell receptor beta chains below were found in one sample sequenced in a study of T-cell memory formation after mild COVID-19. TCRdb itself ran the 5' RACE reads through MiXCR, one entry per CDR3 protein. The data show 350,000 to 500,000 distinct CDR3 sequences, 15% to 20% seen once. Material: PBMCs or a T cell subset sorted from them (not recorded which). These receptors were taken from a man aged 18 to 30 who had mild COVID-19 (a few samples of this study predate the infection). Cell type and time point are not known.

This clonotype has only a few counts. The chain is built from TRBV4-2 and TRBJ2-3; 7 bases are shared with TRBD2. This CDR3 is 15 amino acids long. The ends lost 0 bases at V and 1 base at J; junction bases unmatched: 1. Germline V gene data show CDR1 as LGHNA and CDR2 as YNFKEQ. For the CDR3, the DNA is TGTGCCAGCAGCCAAGAGCTAGCGGGCACAGATACGCAGTATTTT. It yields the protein CASSQELAGTDTQYF.

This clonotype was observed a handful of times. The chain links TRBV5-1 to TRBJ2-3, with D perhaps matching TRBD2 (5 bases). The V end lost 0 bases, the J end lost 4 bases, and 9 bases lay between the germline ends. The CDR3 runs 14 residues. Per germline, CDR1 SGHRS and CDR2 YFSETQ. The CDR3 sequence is CASSLVAGPDTQYF. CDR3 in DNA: TGCGCCAGCAGCTTGGTGGCGGGCCCAGATACGCAGTATTTT.

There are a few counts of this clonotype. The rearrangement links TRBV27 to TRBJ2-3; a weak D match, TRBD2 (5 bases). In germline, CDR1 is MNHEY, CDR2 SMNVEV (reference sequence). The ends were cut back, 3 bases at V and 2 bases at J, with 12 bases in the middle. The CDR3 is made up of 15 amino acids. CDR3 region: CASSFRGIVTDTQYF. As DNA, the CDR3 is TGTGCCAGCAGTTTTCGGGGAATTGTCACAGATACGCAGTATTTT.

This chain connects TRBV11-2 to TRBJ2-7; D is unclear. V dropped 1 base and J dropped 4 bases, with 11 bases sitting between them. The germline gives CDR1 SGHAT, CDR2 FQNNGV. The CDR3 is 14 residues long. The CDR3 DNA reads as TGTGCCAGCAGCTTAGTAACCCCTCGGTACGAGCAGTACGTC. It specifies CASSLVTPRYEQYV.

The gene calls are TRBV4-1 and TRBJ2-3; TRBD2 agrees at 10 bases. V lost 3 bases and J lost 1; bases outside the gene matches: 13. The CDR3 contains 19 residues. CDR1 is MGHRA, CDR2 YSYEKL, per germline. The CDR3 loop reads CASSQTLAGATDRTDTQYF. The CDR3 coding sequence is TGCGCCAGCAGCCAGACCCTAGCGGGGGCCACAGATCGCACAGATACGCAGTATTTT.

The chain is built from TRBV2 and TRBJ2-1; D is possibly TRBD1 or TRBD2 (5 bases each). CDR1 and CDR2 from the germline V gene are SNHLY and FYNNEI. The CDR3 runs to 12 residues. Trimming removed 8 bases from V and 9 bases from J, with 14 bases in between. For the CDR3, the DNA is TGTGCCAGCGGCTCTGATGGGACTGAGCAGTTCTTC. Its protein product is CASGSDGTEQFF.